The clone carrying this TCR beta chain was observed a handful of times. Its antigen remains unknown. Quantitative 5'-RACE was performed with molecular barcodes, and it yielded the TCR beta libraries. TCRdb re-called the 5' RACE reads through MiXCR, storing one row per CDR3 protein. There are some 290,000 distinct CDR3 sequences in the sample; over 15% occur only once, and about 8% lies in the top ten. This specimen comes from a study of CD8 T cells in ankylosing spondylitis. Whole-study findings and limits: Both synovial fluid and blood in reactive arthritis had previously been reported to carry some motif variants.

With 7 bases removed from V and 7 bases from J, the gap between germline ends came to 20 bases. CDR3 size: 15 residues. Germline CDR1 is MNHNS and CDR2 is SASEGT. The rearrangement links TRBV6-1 to TRBJ1-5; D is ambiguous. The specimen sequenced was blood, either unsorted or a sorted T cell fraction (not recorded which). The source of this sequence is a male donor with ankylosing spondylitis or in good health (not recorded which). CDR3 residues: CASTQVLGSYQPQHF. The CDR3 coding sequence is TGTGCCAGCACTCAAGTTTTGGGAAGTTACCAGCCCCAGCATTTT.